This is a list of T cell receptor beta chains from one sample in a study of cytomegalovirus exposure and HLA in healthy donors. Assay used: immunoSEQ multiplex PCR; TCRdb lists only in-frame clones, some missing. The sample contains about 200,000 clones, around 87% of which appear only once. Material: PBMCs. These receptors originate from a young woman in good health and CMV-seronegative. CDR3s include the opening cysteine and the closing phenylalanine or tryptophan. D genes are given only for firm matches. For some rows the clone size is stated as once, few or many, or as a class when expanded; others skip it.

j_call,d_call,v_call,cdr3_length,clone_size,cdr3_aa,cdr3_nt
TRBJ2-1,-,TRBV11-3,15,-,CASSLGTSGNNEQFF,TGTGCCAGCAGCTTAGGGACAAGTGGGAACAATGAGCAGTTCTTC
TRBJ2-5,-,TRBV15,14,-,CATSTPGGRETQYF,TGTGCCACCAGCACCCCCGGGGGGCGGGAGACCCAGTACTTC
TRBJ2-5,TRBD1,TRBV18,17,-,CASSRYSGTGLQETQYF,TGTGCCAGCTCACGCTACTCCGGGACAGGGCTCCAAGAGACCCAGTACTTC
TRBJ1-4,-,TRBV18,13,-,CASSPDRNEKLFF,TGTGCCAGCTCCCCCGACAGGAATGAAAAACTGTTTTTT
TRBJ2-7,TRBD1,TRBV2,14,-,CASRPGQGAYEQYF,TGTGCCAGCAGACCGGGACAGGGGGCCTACGAGCAGTACTTC
TRBJ1-2,TRBD1,TRBV6-1,16,-,CASSESINQGGGGYTF,TGTGCCAGCAGTGAATCGATCAATCAGGGGGGAGGTGGCTACACCTTC
TRBJ1-1,-,TRBV27,12,-,CASSLLRGEAFF,TGTGCCAGCAGTTTATTGAGAGGTGAAGCTTTCTTT
TRBJ1-5,-,TRBV19,17,-,CASSMGAGYGSNQPQHF,TGTGCCAGTAGTATGGGGGCAGGGTATGGTAGCAATCAGCCCCAGCATTTT
TRBJ1-2,TRBD1,TRBV30,12,-,CACQGGAPGYTF,TGTGCCTGTCAGGGGGGCGCGCCTGGCTACACCTTC
TRBJ1-1,-,TRBV10-3,13,few,CAATQGENTEAFF,TGTGCCGCCACCCAGGGCGAGAACACTGAAGCTTTCTTT
TRBJ1-5,-,TRBV7-2,15,-,CASSLRRSGNQPQHF,TGTGCCAGCAGCTTACGGCGGTCTGGGAATCAGCCCCAGCATTTT
TRBJ2-3,-,TRBV7-9,15,-,CASSLLADGTDTQYF,TGTGCCAGCAGCTTACTAGCTGACGGCACAGATACGCAGTATTTT
TRBJ1-2,-,TRBV5-1,15,few,CASSGGGQTVYGYTF,TGCGCCAGCAGCGGGGGGGGACAAACCGTCTATGGCTACACCTTC
TRBJ1-2,-,TRBV5-6,15,-,CASSLGQSKNYGYTF,TGTGCCAGCAGCTTGGGACAAAGTAAGAACTATGGCTACACCTTC
TRBJ2-2,-,TRBV11-2,15,-,CASSWGLKNTGELFF,TGTGCCAGCAGCTGGGGACTCAAGAACACCGGGGAGCTGTTTTTT
TRBJ1-2,-,TRBV6-1,15,-,CASSPAPGPGGGYTF,TGTGCCAGCAGTCCAGCTCCCGGTCCGGGTGGAGGCTACACCTTC
TRBJ2-1,TRBD1,TRBV6-5,16,once,CASSSYGTGRHNEQFF,TGTGCCAGCAGTTCCTACGGGACAGGGCGACACAATGAGCAGTTCTTC